This TCR beta chain was sequenced for a study of cytomegalovirus exposure and HLA in healthy donors. Study results and caveats: A few of the chains that were CMV-associated were confirmed in vitro to be specific for CMV antigens. Associated with cytomegalovirus, according to the listing, were 150 to 200 TCR beta chains.

J lost 5 bases, V lost 7 bases, and 14 bases had no gene match. The CDR3 length is 16 residues. The V gene's germline CDR1 is SGHRS and CDR2 YFSETQ. PCR used 60 Vbeta primers and 13 Jbeta primers. Libraries were prepared by immunoSEQ multiplex PCR; TCRdb keeps only in-frame clonotypes and omits some of them. The sample includes more than 90,000 clones, roughly 83% seen only once; the top ten take around 3%. To note about this clone: As yet, its antigen is unknown.

The sequencing sample was made of PBMCs. The rearrangement uses TRBV5-1 and TRBJ2-5, with TRBD2 matching over 10 bases. This TCR was sampled from a woman aged 18-29 years in good health and CMV-seropositive. For the CDR3, the DNA is TGCGCCAGCGTGCCGCAGGTCCCTAGCGGGAGCGAGACCCAGTACTTC. This encodes CASVPQVPSGSETQYF.